Shown below are 29 T cell receptor beta chains from a single sample sequenced in a study of shared clonotypes between healthy human individuals. Measured with immunoSEQ multiplex PCR; TCRdb has only the in-frame clones, and not every one. Of over a million clones listed, approximately 80% are singletons. What was sequenced was memory CD4+ T cells from PBMCs. Indicated subset: CD45RA-negative fraction. These receptors all come from a man aged 18 to 30 in good health. Some clones in this sample may be carry-over from other donors' samples.

This clone was counted once. A read error is possible here, since a much larger clone lies one base away. This same CDR3 is encoded by further DNA sequences in the sample. This rearrangement joins TRBV5-1 to TRBJ2-2, with TRBD1 matching 9 bases. V lost 4 bases to trimming and J lost 1 base; unmatched junction nucleotides: 2. This CDR3 is built from 15 residues. Germline V gene data show CDR1 as SGHRS and CDR2 as YFSETQ. The CDR3: CASSPGQGNTGELFF. DNA of the CDR3: TGCGCCAGCAGCCCGGGACAGGGGAACACCGGGGAGCTGTTTTTT.

The V gene is TRBV5-1, the J gene TRBJ2-5, with 10 bases matching TRBD2. Germline CDR1 reads SGHRS; CDR2 reads YFSETQ. The J segment lost 1 base and the V segment lost 5 bases, leaving 5 bases of the junction unmatched. This CDR3 has 15 residues. The CDR3 spells CASRAGLAPQETQYF. The CDR3 bases are TGCGCCAGCAGGGCGGGACTAGCGCCCCAAGAGACCCAGTACTTC. The full variable domain, in which reference TRBV5-1 and TRBJ2-5 provide the parts outside the CDR3, is KAGVTQTPRYLIKTRGQQVTLSCSPISGHRSVSWYQQTPGQGLQFLFEYFSETQRNKGNFPGRFSGRQFSNSRSEMNVSTLELGDSALYLCASRAGLAPQETQYFGPGTRLLVL.

DNA for the CDR3: TGTGCCAGCAGGCGGGCCTCTTTCGACGGGGAGCTGTTTTTT. It is translated as CASRRASFDGELFF. J is TRBJ2-2 and V is TRBV11-2; the D gene is possibly TRBD2 (5 bases). This CDR3 region has 14 residues. Germline V lookup: CDR1 SGHAT, CDR2 FQNNGV. V was shortened by 6 bases and J by 7 bases, with 15 bases between the two germline ends.

The rearrangement links TRBV7-7 to TRBJ2-2, with 15 bases lining up with TRBD2. The V segment lost 5 bases and the J segment 6 bases; nucleotides outside the gene matches: 13. This CDR3 region has 19 residues. Germline V gives CDR1 SSHAT, CDR2 FNYEAQ (reference sequence). CDR3 DNA sequence: TGTGCCAGCAGCACCGCATTAGGACTAGCGGGAGGGCCCCCCGGGGAGCTGTTTTTT. This gives the protein CASSTALGLAGGPPGELFF.

This clone came up a few times. This chain links TRBV7-8 with TRBJ2-2; the D gene is possibly TRBD2 (6 bases). Germline V CDR1 and CDR2: SGHVS, FQNEAQ. The V end lost 1 base, the J end lost 6 bases, and 12 bases lay between the germline ends. CDR3 length: 15 residues. The CDR3 bases are TGTGCCAGCAGCTTAGGCGGGGTATTGGCCGGGGAGCTGTTTTTT. Protein product: CASSLGGVLAGELFF.

The chain recombines TRBV7-3 with TRBJ2-7, with D unresolved. Between the trimmed V and J ends, which lost 3 bases and 7 bases, there was a span of 13 bases. Germline V gene sequence: CDR1 SGHTA, CDR2 FQGTGA. The CDR3 spans 13 residues. The CDR3 region is CASSFSDAREQYF. For the CDR3, the DNA is TGTGCCAGCAGCTTTTCAGATGCGCGGGAGCAGTACTTC. Supplemented by reference TRBV7-3 and TRBJ2-7, the full variable domain reads GAGVSQTPSNKVTEKGKYVELRCDPISGHTALYWYRQSLGQGPEFLIYFQGTGAADDSGLPNDRFFAVRPEGSVSTLKIQRTERGDSAVYLCASSFSDAREQYFGPGTRLTVT.

The J gene is TRBJ1-4, the V gene TRBV9, with a tentative D call TRBD1 (5 bases). This CDR3 comprises 15 residues. From germline, CDR1 is SGDLS and CDR2 YYNGEE. V lost 6 bases and J lost 4, with 16 bases in between. CDR3 sequence reads: CASTWSDRYNEKLFF. DNA for the CDR3: TGTGCCAGCACCTGGTCAGACAGATATAATGAAAAACTGTTTTTT.

This clone was counted ten times or more. The V and J genes are TRBV28 and TRBJ2-3; 14 bases are shared with TRBD2. CDR3 length: 15 amino acids. V shed 6 bases and J 4 bases; nucleotides not matched to a gene: 3. Germline V gene data show CDR1 as MDHEN and CDR2 as SYDVKM. For the CDR3, the DNA is TGTGCCAGCAGCGGGACTAGCGGGAGCCCAGATACGCAGTATTTT. It specifies CASSGTSGSPDTQYF.

Notes on this clone: Other nucleotide sequences in the sample specify the same CDR3. The chain recombines TRBV7-9 with TRBJ1-1; D remains ambiguous. V was trimmed by 1 base and J by 0 bases, leaving 12 bases between them. Germline CDR1 reads SEHNR; CDR2 reads FQNEAQ (reference sequence). CDR3 length equals 16 residues. Here the CDR3 reads CASSLGSPGVNTEAFF. CDR3 bases: TGTGCCAGCAGCTTAGGATCACCGGGTGTGAACACTGAAGCTTTCTTT.

This sequence joins TRBV6-1 and TRBJ2-5, with TRBD1 as a possible D gene (6 bases). CDR1 is MNHNS and CDR2 is SASEGT in the germline V gene. CDR3 length equals 13 residues. V lost 4 bases and J 6 bases, leaving 12 bases between the germline ends. The CDR3 protein is CASSGTGLKTQYF. In DNA, the CDR3 is TGTGCCAGCAGTGGAACAGGGCTAAAGACCCAGTACTTC.

Only a few counts were recorded for this clone. Other nucleotide sequences from this sample produce the same CDR3. The CDR3 DNA is TGTGCCTGGAGTGTACCTCGGACAGGGATCTACGAGCAGTACTTC. It codes for CAWSVPRTGIYEQYF. The chain carries TRBV30 and TRBJ2-7, with 8 bases lining up with TRBD1. The germline V gene has CDR1 GTSNPN and CDR2 SVGIG (reference sequence). This CDR3 has 15 residues. V was pared by 0 bases and J by 3 bases, with 7 bases of the junction left unmatched. The full variable domain, its missing parts supplied by reference TRBV30 and TRBJ2-7, is SQTIHQWPATLVQPVGSPLSLECTVEGTSNPNLYWYRQAAGRGLQLLFYSVGIGQISSEVPQNLSASRPQDRQFILSSKKLLLSDSGFYLCAWSVPRTGIYEQYFGPGTRLTVT.

This clone was observed at least ten times. V gene TRBV11-2 combines with J gene TRBJ1-1; no firm D call. The CDR3 has 13 amino acids. Germline lookup yields CDR1 SGHAT and CDR2 FQNNGV. The V gene lost 0 bases and the J gene lost 3 bases, with 5 bases spanning the gap. The CDR3 DNA is TGTGCCAGCAGCTTAGAGGTGGACACTGAAGCTTTCTTT. Residues: CASSLEVDTEAFF.

This chain links TRBV9 with TRBJ1-2; D is unclear. The CDR3 has 13 residues. Germline values: CDR1 SGDLS, CDR2 YYNGEE. Deletions cut 4 bases from V and 4 bases from J, with 11 bases between. The CDR3 DNA follows: TGTGCCAGCAGCCTAGAAATGGGCTATGGCTACACCTTC. Its translation is CASSLEMGYGYTF. The full variable domain, in which reference TRBV9 and TRBJ1-2 provide the parts outside the CDR3, is DSGVTQTPKHLITATGQRVTLRCSPRSGDLSVYWYQQSLDQGLQFLIQYYNGEERAKGNILERFSAQQFPDLHSELNLSSLELGDSALYFCASSLEMGYGYTFGSGTRLTVV.

In its sample, this clone was seen a few times. J is TRBJ2-3 and V is TRBV7-9; 9 bases fit TRBD1. This CDR3 is built from 15 residues. Germline lookup yields CDR1 SEHNR and CDR2 FQNEAQ (reference sequence). J lost 4 bases, V lost 0 bases, and 2 bases had no gene match. CDR3 nucleotide sequence: TGTGCCAGCAGCTTAGCTGGGGACAGGGCAGATACGCAGTATTTT. Protein: CASSLAGDRADTQYF.

This clone turned up a few times. This sequence joins TRBV18 and TRBJ1-1, with 12 nucleotides matching TRBD1. The junction had 8 bases not matched to a gene; V was cut back by 2 bases and J by 7 bases. This CDR3 is built from 16 residues. Germline V gene lookup returns CDR1 KGHSH and CDR2 LQKENI. CDR3 bases: TGTGCCAGCTCACCATTTACCGGGACAGGGGGCCATGAAGCTTTCTTT. This translates into CASSPFTGTGGHEAFF. The complete variable domain, with remaining parts taken from reference TRBV18 and TRBJ1-1, reads NAGVMQNPRHLVRRRGQEARLRCSPMKGHSHVYWYRQLPEEGLKFMVYLQKENIIDESGMPKERFSAEFPKEGPSILRIQQVVRGDSAAYFCASSPFTGTGGHEAFFGQGTRLTVV.

About this clone: The same CDR3 is also encoded by other DNA sequences in this sample. The V gene is TRBV2, the J gene TRBJ2-7; a weak D match, TRBD1 (5 bases). V was trimmed by 2 bases and J by 3 bases, leaving 5 bases between them. The CDR3 consists of 12 residues. The germline V gene has CDR1 SNHLY and CDR2 FYNNEI. The CDR3 DNA reads as TGTGCCAGCAGTGAAAGGGGCTACGAGCAGTACTTC. Translated: CASSERGYEQYF. The variable domain in full, completed from reference TRBV2 and TRBJ2-7, reads EPEVTQTPSHQVTQMGQEVILRCVPISNHLYFYWYRQILGQKVEFLVSFYNNEISEKSEIFDDQFSVERPDGSNFTLKIRSTKLEDSAMYFCASSERGYEQYFGPGTRLTVT.

In its sample, this clone was seen a few times. V is TRBV7-9 and J is TRBJ2-6; D may be TRBD1 (6 bases). Germline V lookup: CDR1 SEHNR, CDR2 FQNEAQ (reference sequence). V was clipped by 5 bases and J by 1 base, with 12 bases between them. This CDR3 is built from 16 residues. CDR3 protein: CASSGGGISGANVLTF. CDR3 coding DNA: TGTGCCAGCAGCGGTGGGGGCATTTCTGGGGCCAACGTCCTGACTTTC.

The chain uses TRBV18 and TRBJ2-4; D unresolved. V lost 5 bases and J 5 bases, leaving 16 bases between the germline ends. CDR1 is KGHSH, CDR2 LQKENI, per germline. CDR3 size: 15 residues. The CDR3 nucleotides are TGTGCCAGCTCAGAATACCTAATCCCTCAAAACATTCAGTACTTC. Protein sequence: CASSEYLIPQNIQYF.

As regards this clone: Different DNA sequences within this sample yield the same CDR3. The J gene is TRBJ2-1, the V gene TRBV30; a possible D gene is TRBD2 (6 bases). CDR3 size: 13 residues. V lost 1 base to trimming and J lost 4 bases, with 8 bases between them. Per the germline V gene, CDR1 is GTSNPN and CDR2 is SVGIG (reference sequence). The CDR3 bases are TGTGCCTGGAGTGGGGACTCTTACAATGAGCAGTTCTTC. This translates into CAWSGDSYNEQFF.

The chain combines TRBV4-3 with TRBJ2-3; 11 bases align to TRBD2. The V gene end was trimmed by 2 bases and the J gene end by 4 bases; junction bases not matched to a gene: 2. The length of the CDR3 is 15 residues. Germline V gene data show CDR1 as LGHNA and CDR2 as YSLEER. In DNA, the CDR3 is TGCGCCAGCAGCCAACGTAGCGGGAGGGCAGATACGCAGTATTTT. Translated, it gives CASSQRSGRADTQYF.

V is TRBV7-9 and J is TRBJ2-1, with TRBD2 matching 7 bases. CDR1 is SEHNR and CDR2 is FQNEAQ in the germline V gene (reference sequence). The ends lost 5 bases at V and 12 bases at J; junction bases unmatched: 7. The CDR3 has 12 amino acids. CDR3 protein: CASSVPGLPQFF. CDR3 DNA: TGTGCCAGCAGCGTACCGGGACTACCGCAGTTCTTC.

This chain uses TRBV5-4 with TRBJ1-3; D gene unclear. CDR3 size: 16 residues. CDR1 and CDR2 (germline): SGHNT, YYREEE (reference sequence). Deletions cut 0 bases from V and 0 bases from J, with 10 bases between. CDR3 region: CASSLGGSFSGNTIYF. The CDR3 nucleotides are TGTGCCAGCAGCTTGGGAGGTTCTTTCTCTGGAAACACCATATATTTT. Looking up the rest from reference TRBV5-4 and TRBJ1-3 gives the full variable domain: ETGVTQSPTHLIKTRGQQVTLRCSSQSGHNTVSWYQQALGQGPQFIFQYYREEENGRGNFPPRFSGLQFPNYSSELNVNALELDDSALYLCASSLGGSFSGNTIYFGEGSWLTVV.

The chain carries TRBV7-2 and TRBJ1-1; tentative D call: TRBD1 (6 bases). From germline, CDR1 is SGHTA and CDR2 FQGNSA. This CDR3 is 14 amino acids long. The V end was cut by 2 bases, the J end by 3 bases, with 10 bases between. The CDR3 loop reads CASSLSGGDTEAFF. The DNA of the CDR3 is TGTGCCAGCAGCTTATCCGGGGGCGACACTGAAGCTTTCTTT.

The V gene is TRBV4-3, the J gene TRBJ2-7; D is unclear. V lost 1 base and J lost 4, with 14 bases in between. The CDR3 covers 15 residues. Germline-derived CDR1 and CDR2 are LGHNA and YSLEER. DNA of the CDR3: TGCGCCAGCAGCCAAGCCGCTCAAATGGGGTACGAGCAGTACTTC. As protein: CASSQAAQMGYEQYF.

The V gene is TRBV5-1, the J gene TRBJ2-3; D is undetermined. Germline V gene data show CDR1 as SGHRS and CDR2 as YFSETQ. The CDR3 spans 12 residues. The germline V and J ends were trimmed by 6 bases and 8 bases, with 13 bases remaining between them. CDR3 amino acids: CASNSGRFTQYF. CDR3 DNA: TGCGCCAGCAACTCCGGGCGGTTTACGCAGTATTTT.

V and J are TRBV10-3 and TRBJ1-2; D is unresolved. CDR1 ENHRY and CDR2 SYGVKD come from the germline V gene. CDR3 length: 14 amino acids. Between the trimmed V and J ends, which lost 0 bases and 7 bases, there was a span of 12 bases. The CDR3 bases are TGTGCCATCAGTGAGTCGAGGGTAGCGGGTGGCTACACCTTC. Protein product: CAISESRVAGGYTF.

The CDR3 spells CASTTQRRPQETQYF. In DNA, the CDR3 is TGTGCCAGCACCACGCAGCGGAGACCCCAAGAGACCCAGTACTTC. The rearrangement uses TRBV7-9 and TRBJ2-5; D perhaps matches TRBD2 (5 bases). Germline V lookup: CDR1 SEHNR, CDR2 FQNEAQ (reference sequence). Trimming stripped 7 bases from V and 1 base from J, with 16 bases between. This CDR3 comprises 15 residues.

The chain couples TRBV7-9 to TRBJ2-7; 7 bases are shared with TRBD1. Unmatched junction bases numbered 6, after V lost 5 bases and J lost 2 bases. The CDR3 has 14 amino acids. Germline V gene lookup returns CDR1 SEHNR and CDR2 FQNEAQ (reference sequence). Here the CDR3 reads CASSIRQGPYEQYF. As DNA, the CDR3 is TGTGCCAGCAGCATCCGACAGGGTCCCTACGAGCAGTACTTC.

The rearrangement uses TRBV6-1 and TRBJ1-2; D might be TRBD1 (5 bases). CDR3 length: 15 amino acids. The V end was cut by 7 bases, the J end by 4 bases, with 19 bases between. Germline V gene lookup returns CDR1 MNHNS and CDR2 SASEGT. The CDR3 sequence is CASTDVGAQIYGYTF. CDR3 sequence (DNA): TGTGCCAGCACTGACGTTGGGGCCCAGATCTATGGCTACACCTTC.